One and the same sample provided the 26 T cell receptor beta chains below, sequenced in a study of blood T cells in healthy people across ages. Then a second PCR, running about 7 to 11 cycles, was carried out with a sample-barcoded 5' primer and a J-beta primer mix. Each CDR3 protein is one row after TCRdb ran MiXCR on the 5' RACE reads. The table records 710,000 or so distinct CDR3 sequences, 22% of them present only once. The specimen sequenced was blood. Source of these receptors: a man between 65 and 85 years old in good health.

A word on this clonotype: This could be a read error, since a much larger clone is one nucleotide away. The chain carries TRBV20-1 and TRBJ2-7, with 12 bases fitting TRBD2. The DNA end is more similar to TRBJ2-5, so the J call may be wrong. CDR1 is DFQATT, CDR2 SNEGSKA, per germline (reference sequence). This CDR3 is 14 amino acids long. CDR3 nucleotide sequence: TGCAGTGCTAGCCTAGCGGGGGGGCAAGAGACCCAGTACTTC. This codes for CSASLAGGQETQYF.

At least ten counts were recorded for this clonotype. The CDR3, as DNA: TGTGCCAGCAGCCAGACAGGGGGAAGTGCTACGCAGTATTTT. It encodes CASSQTGGSATQYF. V usage is TRBV11-2 and J usage is TRBJ2-3, with 9 bases fitting TRBD1. Looked up from germline, CDR1 is SGHAT and CDR2 is FQNNGV. Trimming cost V 5 bases and J 8 bases; bases outside gene matches: 8. The CDR3 has 14 residues.

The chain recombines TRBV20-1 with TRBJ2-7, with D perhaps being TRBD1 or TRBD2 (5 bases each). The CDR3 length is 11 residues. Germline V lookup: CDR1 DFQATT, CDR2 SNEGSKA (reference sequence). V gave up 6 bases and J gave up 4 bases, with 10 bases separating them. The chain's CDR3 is CSAWGSYEQYF. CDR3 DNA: TGCAGTGCGTGGGGGTCATACGAGCAGTACTTC.

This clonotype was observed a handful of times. CDR3 amino acids: CASSNRLAGLNTDTQYF. The CDR3 DNA reads as TGTGCCAGCAGCAACCGACTAGCGGGACTAAACACAGATACGCAGTATTTT. This chain uses TRBV21-1 with TRBJ2-3; the D call of TRBD2 is as the table states it, not checked on the DNA. TRBV21-1 constitutes a pseudogene. The CDR3 consists of 17 residues.

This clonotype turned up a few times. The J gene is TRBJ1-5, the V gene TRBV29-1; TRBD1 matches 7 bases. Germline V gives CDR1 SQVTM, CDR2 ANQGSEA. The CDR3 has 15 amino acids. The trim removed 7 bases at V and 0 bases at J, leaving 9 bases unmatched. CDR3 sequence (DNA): TGCAGCGGCCCCAGGGGGGAGGATAGCAATCAGCCCCAGCATTTT. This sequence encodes CSGPRGEDSNQPQHF.

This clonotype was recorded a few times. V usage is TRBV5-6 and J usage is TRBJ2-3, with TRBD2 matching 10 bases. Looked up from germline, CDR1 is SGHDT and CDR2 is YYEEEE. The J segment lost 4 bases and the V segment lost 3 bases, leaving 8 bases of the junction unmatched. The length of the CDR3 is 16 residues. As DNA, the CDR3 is TGTGCCAGCAGCTACTCGCCTACTAGCGGGGCAGATACGCAGTATTTT. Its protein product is CASSYSPTSGADTQYF.

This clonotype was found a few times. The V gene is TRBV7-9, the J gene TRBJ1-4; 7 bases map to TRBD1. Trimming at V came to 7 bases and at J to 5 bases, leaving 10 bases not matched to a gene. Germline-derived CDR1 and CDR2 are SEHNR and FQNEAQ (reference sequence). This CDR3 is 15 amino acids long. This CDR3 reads CASTPGTAKNEKLFF. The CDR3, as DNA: TGTGCCAGCACGCCCGGGACAGCAAAGAATGAAAAACTGTTTTTT.

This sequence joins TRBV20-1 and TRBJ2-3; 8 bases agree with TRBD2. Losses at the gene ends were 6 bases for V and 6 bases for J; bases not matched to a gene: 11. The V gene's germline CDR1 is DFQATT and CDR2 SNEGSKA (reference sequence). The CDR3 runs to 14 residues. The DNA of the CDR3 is TGCAGTGCCAAGAAGGGACTAGGACTGGATACGCAGTATTTT. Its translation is CSAKKGLGLDTQYF.

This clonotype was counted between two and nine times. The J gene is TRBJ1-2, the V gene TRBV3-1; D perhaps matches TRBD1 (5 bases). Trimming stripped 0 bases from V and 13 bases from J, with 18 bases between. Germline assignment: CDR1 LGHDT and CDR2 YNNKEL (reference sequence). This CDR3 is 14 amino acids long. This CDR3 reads CASSQEAGPRTPTF. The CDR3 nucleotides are TGTGCCAGCAGCCAAGAAGCAGGGCCACGGACTCCCACCTTC.

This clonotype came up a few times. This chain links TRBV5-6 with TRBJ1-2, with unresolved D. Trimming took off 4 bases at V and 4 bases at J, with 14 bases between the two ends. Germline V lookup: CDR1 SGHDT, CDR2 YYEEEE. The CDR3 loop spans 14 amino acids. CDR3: CASSLETRTYGYTF. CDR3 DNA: TGTGCCAGCAGCCTGGAGACCCGGACCTATGGCTACACCTTC.

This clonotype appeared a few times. The CDR3 DNA reads TGTGCCAGCAGGAGGGGCAGCACAAAAGGGGACGAGCAGTACTTC. Encoded protein: CASRRGSTKGDEQYF. This rearrangement joins TRBV12-3 or TRBV12-4 to TRBJ2-5, with D perhaps given as TRBD1 or TRBD2 (5 bases each). The J call is uncertain, as TRBJ2-7 better fits the DNA end. CDR3 length: 15 amino acids.

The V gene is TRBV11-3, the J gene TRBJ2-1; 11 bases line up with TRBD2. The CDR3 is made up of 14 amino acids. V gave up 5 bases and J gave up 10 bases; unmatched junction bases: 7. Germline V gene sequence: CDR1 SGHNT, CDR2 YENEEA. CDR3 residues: CASSPGLAVKEQFF. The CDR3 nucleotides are TGTGCCAGCAGCCCGGGACTAGCGGTCAAAGAGCAGTTCTTC.

The DNA of the CDR3 is TGTGCCAGCAGCCAAAGGGGTGGCGCTGAAGCTTTCTTT. Its translation: CASSQRGGAEAFF. The rearrangement uses TRBV3-1 and TRBJ1-1, with D possibly TRBD1 on 5 matching bases. The CDR3 loop spans 13 amino acids. Trimming took off 2 bases at V and 6 bases at J, with 10 bases between the two ends. Germline loops: CDR1 LGHDT, CDR2 YNNKEL (reference sequence). The complete variable domain, with remaining parts taken from reference TRBV3-1 and TRBJ1-1, reads DTAVSQTPKYLVTQMGNDKSIKCEQNLGHDTMYWYKQDSKKFLKIMFSYNNKELIINETVPNRFSPKSPDKAHLNLHINSLELGDSAVYFCASSQRGGAEAFFGQGTRLTVV.

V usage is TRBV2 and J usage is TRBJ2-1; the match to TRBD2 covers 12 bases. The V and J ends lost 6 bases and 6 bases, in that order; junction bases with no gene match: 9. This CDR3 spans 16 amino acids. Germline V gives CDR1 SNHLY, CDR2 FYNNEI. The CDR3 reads CASRLQPGLAGNEQFF. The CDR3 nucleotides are TGTGCCAGCAGACTCCAACCGGGACTAGCGGGCAATGAGCAGTTCTTC.

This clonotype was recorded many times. In DNA form, the CDR3 reads TGTGCCAGCAGAATCGGACAGGGGCGAGGTGAGCAGTACTTC. Translating it yields CASRIGQGRGEQYF. This rearrangement joins TRBV27 to TRBJ2-7; TRBD1 matches at 9 bases. CDR1 is MNHEY and CDR2 is SMNVEV in the germline V gene (reference sequence). After removal of 6 bases from V and 7 bases from J, the junction contained 10 bases not matched to a gene. This CDR3 contains 14 residues.

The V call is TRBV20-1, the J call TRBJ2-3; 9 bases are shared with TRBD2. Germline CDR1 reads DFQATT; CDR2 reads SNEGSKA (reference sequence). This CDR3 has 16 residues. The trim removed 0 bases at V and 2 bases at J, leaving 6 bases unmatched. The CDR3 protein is CSARDPAGGNTDTQYF. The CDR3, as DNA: TGCAGTGCTAGAGATCCAGCGGGGGGCAACACAGATACGCAGTATTTT.

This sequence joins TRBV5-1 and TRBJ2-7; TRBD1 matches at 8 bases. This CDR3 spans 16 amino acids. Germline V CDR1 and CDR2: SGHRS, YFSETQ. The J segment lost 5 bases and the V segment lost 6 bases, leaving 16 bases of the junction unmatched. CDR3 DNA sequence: TGCGCCAGCAATCCCGGGACAGGAGCTTGGGGACACGAGCAGTACTTC. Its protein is CASNPGTGAWGHEQYF.

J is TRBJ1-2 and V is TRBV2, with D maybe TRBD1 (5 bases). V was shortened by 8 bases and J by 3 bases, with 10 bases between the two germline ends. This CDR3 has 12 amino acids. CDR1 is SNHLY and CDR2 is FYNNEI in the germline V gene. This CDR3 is CASEGTDYGYTF. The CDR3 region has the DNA TGTGCCAGCGAAGGGACTGACTATGGCTACACCTTC.

The DNA of the CDR3 is TGTGCCAGCAGTCGGTCCCGAGGGTACCAAGAGACCCAGTACTTC. Encoded protein: CASSRSRGYQETQYF. This chain uses TRBV28 with TRBJ2-5, with a weak D call TRBD2 (5 bases). Germline assignment: CDR1 MDHEN and CDR2 SYDVKM. V dropped 5 bases and J dropped 0 bases, with 13 bases sitting between them. The CDR3 is made up of 15 amino acids.

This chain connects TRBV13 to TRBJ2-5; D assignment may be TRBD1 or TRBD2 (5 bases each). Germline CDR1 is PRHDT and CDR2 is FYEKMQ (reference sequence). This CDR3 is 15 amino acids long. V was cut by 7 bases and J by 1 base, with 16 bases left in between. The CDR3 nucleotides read TGTGCCAGCACTGAGGGATCAGGGCGCCAAGAGACCCAGTACTTC. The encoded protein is CASTEGSGRQETQYF.

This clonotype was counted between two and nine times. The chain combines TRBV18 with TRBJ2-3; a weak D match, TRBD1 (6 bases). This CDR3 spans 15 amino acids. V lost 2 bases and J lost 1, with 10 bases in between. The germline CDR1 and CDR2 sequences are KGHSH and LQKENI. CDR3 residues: CASSPVGQRTDTQYF. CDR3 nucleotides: TGTGCCAGCTCACCAGTGGGACAACGCACAGATACGCAGTATTTT.

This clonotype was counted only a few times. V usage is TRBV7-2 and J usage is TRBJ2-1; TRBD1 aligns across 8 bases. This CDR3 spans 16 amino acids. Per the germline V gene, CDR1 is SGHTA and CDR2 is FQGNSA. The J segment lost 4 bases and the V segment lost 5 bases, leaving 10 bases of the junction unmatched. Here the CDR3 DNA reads TGTGCCAGCAGCCCAGGGGGCACAGGAGCTTACAATGAGCAGTTCTTC. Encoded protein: CASSPGGTGAYNEQFF.

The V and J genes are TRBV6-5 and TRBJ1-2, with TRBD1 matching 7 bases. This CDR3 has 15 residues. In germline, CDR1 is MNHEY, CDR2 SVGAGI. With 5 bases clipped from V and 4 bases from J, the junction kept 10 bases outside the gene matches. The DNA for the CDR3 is TGTGCCAGCAGTGAAAACAGGGGCGTGCGCTATGGCTACACCTTC. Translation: CASSENRGVRYGYTF.

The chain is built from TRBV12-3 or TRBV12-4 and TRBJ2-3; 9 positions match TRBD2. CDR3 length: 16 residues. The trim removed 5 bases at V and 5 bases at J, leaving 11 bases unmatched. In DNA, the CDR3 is TGTGCCAGCAGTCCTGTACTAGCGGGCGTGAAAGATACGCAGTATTTT. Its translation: CASSPVLAGVKDTQYF.

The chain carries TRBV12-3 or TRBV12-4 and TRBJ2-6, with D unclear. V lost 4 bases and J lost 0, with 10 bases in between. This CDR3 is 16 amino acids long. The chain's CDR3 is CASSSGSHSGANVLTF. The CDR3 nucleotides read TGTGCCAGCAGTTCGGGCAGCCACTCTGGGGCCAACGTCCTGACTTTC.

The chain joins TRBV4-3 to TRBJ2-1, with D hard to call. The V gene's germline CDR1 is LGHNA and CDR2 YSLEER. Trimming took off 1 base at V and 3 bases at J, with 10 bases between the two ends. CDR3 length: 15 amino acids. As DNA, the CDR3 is TGCGCCAGCAGCCAAGGTGGATCGGGCTACAATGAGCAGTTCTTC. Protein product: CASSQGGSGYNEQFF.